These 26 T cell receptor beta chains originate from one sample sequenced in a study of blood T cell repertoires in COVID-19. Only in-frame clones appear in the TCRdb table, and some are missing; sequencing was by immunoSEQ multiplex PCR. There are about 99,000 clones in the sample; roughly 84% occur only once, and around 12% lies in the top ten. Sequenced sample: peripheral blood. The source of these receptors is a human donor in a cohort sampled during active COVID-19.

J is TRBJ2-1 and V is TRBV5-5; 9 bases agree with TRBD2. The CDR3 length is 15 residues. V was pared by 5 bases and J by 3 bases, with 6 bases of the junction left unmatched. Germline V gene lookup returns CDR1 SGHKS and CDR2 YYEKEE (reference sequence). The CDR3 protein is CASRSGTSRYNEQFF. The DNA for the CDR3 is TGTGCCAGCAGATCCGGGACTAGCCGCTACAATGAGCAGTTCTTC.

The chain carries TRBV14 and TRBJ1-6, with D uncertain. Between the trimmed V and J ends, which lost 0 bases and 7 bases, there was a span of 7 bases. The CDR3 consists of 14 residues. CDR1 is SGHDN and CDR2 is FVKESK in the germline V gene. The CDR3 is CASSQEAGNSPLHF. In nucleotides, the CDR3 is TGTGCCAGCAGCCAAGAAGCGGGAAATTCACCCCTCCACTTT.

CDR3 in DNA: TGTGCCAGCAGCTCCGGGGCTAACTATGGCTACACCTTC. Its protein is CASSSGANYGYTF. The V call is TRBV5-4, the J call TRBJ1-2, with D unresolved. CDR3 length equals 13 residues. Germline CDR1 and CDR2: SGHNT and YYREEE (reference sequence). V dropped 3 bases and J dropped 0 bases, with 6 bases sitting between them.

The chain employs TRBV28 and TRBJ1-1; 12 bases map to TRBD1. Germline V lookup: CDR1 MDHEN, CDR2 SYDVKM. CDR3 length: 19 amino acids. The trim removed 6 bases at V and 4 bases at J, leaving 18 bases unmatched. This CDR3 is CASSSGTGGAWRYGTEAFF. CDR3 DNA sequence: TGTGCCAGCAGCTCCGGGACAGGGGGCGCTTGGAGATACGGCACTGAAGCTTTCTTT.

J is TRBJ2-3 and V is TRBV5-4, with 9 bases lining up with TRBD2. Germline CDR1 and CDR2: SGHNT and YYREEE (reference sequence). This CDR3 has 16 residues. V was pared by 4 bases and J by 5 bases, with 11 bases of the junction left unmatched. CDR3: CASSDPAGGGGDTQYF. The DNA of the CDR3 is TGTGCCAGCAGCGATCCAGCGGGGGGAGGGGGAGATACGCAGTATTTT.

The V and J genes are TRBV7-2 and TRBJ1-2; D may be TRBD1 (5 bases). This CDR3 is 14 amino acids long. Germline CDR1 is SGHTA and CDR2 is FQGNSA. The V end lost 3 bases, the J end lost 10 bases, and 18 bases lay between the germline ends. This chain's CDR3 is CASSFGWGPVDYTF. The CDR3 DNA follows: TGTGCCAGCAGCTTTGGGTGGGGCCCTGTTGACTACACCTTC.

The rearrangement joins TRBV3-1 (or the pseudogene TRBV3-2) to TRBJ2-7; perhaps TRBD1 as D (5 bases). CDR3 length: 14 residues. Germline V CDR1 and CDR2: LGHDT, YNNKEL (reference sequence). The ends were cut back, 0 bases at V and 2 bases at J, with 8 bases in the middle. CDR3 loop: CASSQDAGTYEQYF. For the CDR3, the DNA is TGTGCCAGCAGCCAAGATGCAGGGACCTACGAGCAGTACTTC.

The chain is built from TRBV5-6 and TRBJ2-2; 13 bases agree with TRBD2. The CDR3 runs to 15 residues. CDR1 and CDR2 from the germline V gene are SGHDT and YYEEEE. Trimming removed 6 bases from V and 5 bases from J; junction bases left unmatched: 4. The CDR3 here is CASTELAGGTGELFF. The CDR3 coding sequence is TGTGCCAGCACCGAACTAGCGGGGGGGACCGGGGAGCTGTTTTTT.

The chain has TRBV7-3 and TRBJ2-7; 14 bases are shared with TRBD2. The junction had 5 bases not matched to a gene; V was cut back by 5 bases and J by 5 bases. Germline V gene data show CDR1 as SGHTA and CDR2 as FQGTGA. The CDR3 totals 15 residues. The CDR3 spells CASSLGLAGGNEQYF. In DNA, the CDR3 is TGTGCCAGCAGCCTCGGACTAGCGGGGGGTAACGAGCAGTACTTC.

The rearrangement links TRBV20-1 to TRBJ1-2, with unresolved D. Deletions cut 6 bases from V and 6 bases from J, with 11 bases between. Germline V gene sequence: CDR1 DFQATT, CDR2 SNEGSKA (reference sequence). The CDR3 length is 11 residues. The CDR3 nucleotides read TGCAGTGCCGGAGAGCAAGATGGCTACACCTTC. Its protein product is CSAGEQDGYTF.

The sample holds a few counts of this clone. The J gene is TRBJ2-7, the V gene TRBV11-2; TRBD1 matches at 7 bases. The CDR3 sequence is 14 residues long. J was trimmed by 2 bases and V by 4 bases; bases with no gene match: 5. The germline V gene has CDR1 SGHAT and CDR2 FQNNGV. The CDR3 bases are TGTGCCAGCAGCTCGACAGGGTATACCTACGAGCAGTACTTC. This translates into CASSSTGYTYEQYF.

There are a few counts of this clone. The chain employs TRBV5-6 and TRBJ1-5; no definite D call. Looked up from germline, CDR1 is SGHDT and CDR2 is YYEEEE. There are 12 residues in the CDR3. Trimming stripped 3 bases from V and 3 bases from J, with 4 bases between. The chain's CDR3 is CASSSLNQPQHF. CDR3 coding DNA: TGTGCCAGCAGCTCCCTCAATCAGCCCCAGCATTTT.

The CDR3 loop is CASSLHTNTGELFF. CDR3 in DNA: TGTGCCAGCAGCCTCCACACGAACACCGGGGAGCTGTTTTTT. The genes are TRBV11-3 and TRBJ2-2; the D is unclear. The CDR3 has 14 residues. Germline V gene sequence: CDR1 SGHNT, CDR2 YENEEA. Trimming took off 5 bases at V and 0 bases at J, with 7 bases between the two ends.

CDR3 DNA sequence: TGTGCCAGCAGCCGATTAGGGGGACAGACTAACTATGGCTACACCTTC. It encodes CASSRLGGQTNYGYTF. The chain is built from TRBV4-2 and TRBJ1-2; 7 bases agree with TRBD1. After removal of 4 bases from V and 0 bases from J, the junction contained 8 bases not matched to a gene. This CDR3 is built from 16 residues. Looked up from germline, CDR1 is LGHNA and CDR2 is YNFKEQ.

The CDR3 reads CASSPEAAPSGYTF. The CDR3 DNA is TGTGCCAGCAGCCCGGAGGCAGCCCCTAGCGGCTACACCTTC. This chain connects TRBV6-2 or TRBV6-3 to TRBJ1-2; D is uncertain. The ends were cut back, 6 bases at V and 8 bases at J, with 19 bases in the middle. CDR1 and CDR2 (germline): MNHEY, SVGEGT. The CDR3 runs to 14 residues.

The chain carries TRBV18 and TRBJ2-3, with 7 bases matching TRBD1. The germline V gene has CDR1 KGHSH and CDR2 LQKENI. V was clipped by 2 bases and J by 5 bases; unmatched bases: 10. This CDR3 is 16 amino acids long. The CDR3 sequence is CASSPVTPGGLDTQYF. DNA for the CDR3: TGTGCCAGCTCACCAGTAACGCCAGGGGGTTTAGATACGCAGTATTTT.

This sequence joins TRBV5-1 and TRBJ1-1, with 8 bases lining up with TRBD1. The CDR3 is 16 residues long. J lost 7 bases, V lost 1 base, and 12 bases had no gene match. CDR1 SGHRS and CDR2 YFSETQ come from the germline V gene. DNA of the CDR3: TGCGCCAGCAGCTTGAACAGGGGGTCTGGGGTCGATGAAGCTTTCTTT. It is translated as CASSLNRGSGVDEAFF. Filled out from reference TRBV5-1 and TRBJ1-1, the complete variable domain reads KAGVTQTPRYLIKTRGQQVTLSCSPISGHRSVSWYQQTPGQGLQFLFEYFSETQRNKGNFPGRFSGRQFSNSRSEMNVSTLELGDSALYLCASSLNRGSGVDEAFFGQGTRLTVV.

This chain uses TRBV19 with TRBJ1-1; tentative D call: TRBD1 (5 bases). The CDR3 totals 15 residues. Germline V lookup: CDR1 LNHDA, CDR2 SQIVND (reference sequence). V shed 7 bases and J shed 2 bases, with 17 bases lying between them. The CDR3 spells CASTPPGEPNTEAFF. The DNA of the CDR3 is TGTGCCAGTACCCCTCCGGGGGAGCCTAACACTGAAGCTTTCTTT.

This clone was recorded only once. The genes are TRBV3-1 (or the pseudogene TRBV3-2) and TRBJ2-1; the match to TRBD2 covers 13 bases. The J segment lost 8 bases and the V segment lost 3 bases, leaving 10 bases of the junction unmatched. Germline CDR1 is LGHDT and CDR2 is YNNKEL (reference sequence). There are 17 residues in the CDR3. The CDR3 DNA reads as TGTGCCAGCAGCCACCGCCCGGGACTAGCGGGGAGGTATGAGCAGTTCTTC. Protein product: CASSHRPGLAGRYEQFF.

The gene calls are TRBV5-1 and TRBJ1-2, with 7 bases that match TRBD1. Germline trimming cut 5 bases from V and 2 bases from J; bases unmatched to any gene: 6. The CDR3 spans 14 residues. Per the germline V gene, CDR1 is SGHRS and CDR2 is YFSETQ. Here the CDR3 DNA reads TGCGCCAGCAGTGAGGGGGCGGAAAACTATGGCTACACCTTC. Residues: CASSEGAENYGYTF.

The chain joins TRBV29-1 to TRBJ2-2; D remains unclear. Germline loops: CDR1 SQVTM, CDR2 ANQGSEA. The CDR3 is 12 residues long. V was cut by 4 bases and J by 1 base, with 4 bases left in between. This CDR3 is CSVAGNTGELFF. CDR3 DNA: TGCAGCGTTGCAGGGAACACCGGGGAGCTGTTTTTT.

This clone was recorded only once. V is TRBV10-3 and J is TRBJ1-1; maybe TRBD1 (5 bases). CDR1 is ENHRY, CDR2 SYGVKD, per germline. V was cut by 6 bases and J by 7 bases, with 9 bases left in between. The CDR3 is 11 amino acids. For the CDR3, the DNA is TGTGCCATCAGGACAGTGCATGAAGCTTTCTTT. Amino acid sequence: CAIRTVHEAFF.

The V and J genes are TRBV11-2 and TRBJ1-4; no reliable D call. The CDR3 is 14 residues long. Per germline, CDR1 SGHAT and CDR2 FQNNGV. V dropped 6 bases and J dropped 3 bases, with 11 bases sitting between them. The chain's CDR3 is CASSSGGSNEKLFF. The DNA for the CDR3 is TGTGCCAGCAGTTCCGGCGGGTCTAATGAAAAACTGTTTTTT.

The gene calls are TRBV9 and TRBJ1-1; 9 nucleotides agree with TRBD1. CDR1 is SGDLS and CDR2 is YYNGEE in the germline V gene. V lost 5 bases and J lost 4; bases outside the gene matches: 6. This CDR3 comprises 14 residues. This CDR3 is CASSRQGGSTEAFF. CDR3 coding DNA: TGTGCCAGCAGTCGACAGGGGGGGAGCACTGAAGCTTTCTTT. Complete variable domain (other parts from reference TRBV9 and TRBJ1-1): DSGVTQTPKHLITATGQRVTLRCSPRSGDLSVYWYQQSLDQGLQFLIQYYNGEERAKGNILERFSAQQFPDLHSELNLSSLELGDSALYFCASSRQGGSTEAFFGQGTRLTVV.

This clone has a single count. The V and J genes are TRBV7-9 and TRBJ1-2; D not certain. The V end was cut by 2 bases, the J end by 8 bases, with 12 bases between. From germline, CDR1 is SEHNR and CDR2 FQNEAQ (reference sequence). The CDR3 has 13 amino acids. The CDR3 DNA reads as TGTGCCAGCAGCTTAAGCGGTCGCGGCGGCTACACCTTC. The encoded protein is CASSLSGRGGYTF.

On this clone: The same CDR3 can be traced to other DNA sequences in this sample. V gene TRBV20-1 combines with J gene TRBJ1-1; D not resolved. Germline CDR1 reads DFQATT; CDR2 reads SNEGSKA (reference sequence). V was trimmed by 3 bases and J by 7 bases, leaving 9 bases between them. CDR3 length equals 11 residues. For the CDR3, the DNA is TGCAGTGCTAGTAGTGGCCATGAAGCTTTCTTT. Its translation is CSASSGHEAFF.